The 10 T cell receptor beta chains reported below all come from one sample, sequenced in a study of blood T cell repertoires in COVID-19. Produced via immunoSEQ multiplex PCR; TCRdb's table is partial and in-frame only. The sample lists a few hundred thousand clones, 86% seen once, with just over 7% in the top ten. The sequenced material came from peripheral blood. Receptors were obtained from a woman in her sixties or seventies with COVID-19, enrolled during active disease.

The genes are TRBV12-3 or TRBV12-4 and TRBJ1-2; D not resolved. The CDR3 runs 12 residues. The V end lost 8 bases, the J end lost 4 bases, and 11 bases lay between the germline ends. Here the CDR3 DNA reads TGTGCCAGCCGTGAGGCGAGCTATGGCTACACCTTC. Protein sequence: CASREASYGYTF.

V and J are TRBV6-5 and TRBJ1-2; no firm D call. The CDR3 totals 15 residues. The V end was cut by 6 bases, the J end by 4 bases, with 18 bases between. CDR1 and CDR2 from the germline V gene are MNHEY and SVGAGI. DNA for the CDR3: TGTGCCAGCAGGATCTCACGGGGTAGGACCTATGGCTACACCTTC. Translated, it gives CASRISRGRTYGYTF.

Only one count was recorded for this clone. This chain links TRBV12-3 or TRBV12-4 with TRBJ1-2, with D perhaps matching TRBD1 (5 bases). V was cut by 6 bases and J by 5 bases, with 13 bases left in between. CDR3 length: 13 amino acids. The CDR3 protein is CASRTDGGYGYTF. In DNA form, the CDR3 reads TGTGCCAGCAGGACGGACGGGGGTTATGGCTACACCTTC.

The J gene is TRBJ2-7, the V gene TRBV12-3 or TRBV12-4, with TRBD1 as a possible D gene (6 bases). V was clipped by 5 bases and J by 3 bases, with 8 bases between them. This CDR3 contains 12 residues. The CDR3 loop is CASSKGGYEQYF. In DNA, the CDR3 is TGTGCCAGCAGTAAAGGGGGCTACGAGCAGTACTTC.

The rearrangement uses TRBV5-1 and TRBJ2-5; D perhaps matches TRBD2 (7 bases). Trimming removed 3 bases from V and 5 bases from J, with 14 bases in between. The length of the CDR3 is 14 residues. CDR1 and CDR2 from the germline V gene are SGHRS and YFSETQ. The CDR3 sequence: CASSSPGGKETQYF. CDR3 DNA sequence: TGCGCCAGCAGCTCCCCGGGGGGCAAGGAGACCCAGTACTTC.

V is TRBV19 and J is TRBJ2-7; TRBD1 is a possible D gene (6 bases). Trimming took 5 bases from V and 0 from J, leaving 17 bases between them. The CDR3 extends over 16 amino acids. In germline, CDR1 is LNHDA, CDR2 SQIVND (reference sequence). The CDR3 coding sequence is TGTGCCAGTAGTGGTATCTGGGACACCAACTCCTACGAGCAGTACTTC. Protein: CASSGIWDTNSYEQYF.

The V call is TRBV5-4, the J call TRBJ1-1; D is uncertain. CDR1 and CDR2 (germline): SGHNT, YYREEE (reference sequence). The CDR3 has 14 amino acids. Trimming left V 4 bases short and J 5 bases short, with 15 bases between. DNA of the CDR3: TGTGCCAGCAGCCCCCCAAATCCGGGAACTGAAGCTTTCTTT. This sequence encodes CASSPPNPGTEAFF. The variable domain in full, with the rest retrieved from reference TRBV5-4 and TRBJ1-1, is ETGVTQSPTHLIKTRGQQVTLRCSSQSGHNTVSWYQQALGQGPQFIFQYYREEENGRGNFPPRFSGLQFPNYSSELNVNALELDDSALYLCASSPPNPGTEAFFGQGTRLTVV.

The chain couples TRBV5-1 to TRBJ2-3; TRBD2 matches at 10 bases. The CDR3 runs 17 residues. Germline V CDR1 and CDR2: SGHRS, YFSETQ. The V segment lost 2 bases and the J segment 0 bases; nucleotides outside the gene matches: 6. CDR3 in DNA: TGCGCCAGCAGCTTAGTAGCGGGGGGCCTGAGCACAGATACGCAGTATTTT. Translated: CASSLVAGGLSTDTQYF.

The chain uses TRBV10-1 and TRBJ1-2; D not resolved. This CDR3 spans 13 amino acids. CDR1 and CDR2 from the germline V gene are WNHNN and SYGVQD (reference sequence). Trimming took 0 bases from V and 4 from J, leaving 6 bases between them. The CDR3 DNA follows: TGCGCCAGCAGTGAGTCCACGGGCTATGGCTACACCTTC. Amino acids: CASSESTGYGYTF.

The chain employs TRBV9 and TRBJ1-2, with D possibly matching TRBD1 (6 bases). The CDR3 is made up of 14 amino acids. From germline, CDR1 is SGDLS and CDR2 YYNGEE. Trimming cost V 3 bases and J 7 bases, with 16 bases left between them. The CDR3 coding sequence is TGTGCCAGCAGCGCCCGGACAGATATTGGTGGCTACACCTTC. As protein: CASSARTDIGGYTF.